The present entry profiles one TCR beta chain with its context. Profiling relied on immunoSEQ multiplex PCR, and the TCRdb table lists in-frame clones only, not all of them. The data hold some 150,000 clones, with about 80% observed a single time. These data originate in a study of blood T cell repertoires in COVID-19. This CDR3 region has 19 residues. Looked up from germline, CDR1 is KGHSH and CDR2 is LQKENI. The V gene lost 1 base and the J gene lost 0 bases, with 19 bases spanning the gap. Input material: peripheral blood. The chain carries TRBV18 and TRBJ1-3; D not certain. This sequence originates from a woman of 80 years or more in a cohort sampled during active or convalescent COVID-19. The CDR3 spells CASSPLTRGGPSSGNTIYF. The CDR3 coding sequence is TGTGCCAGCTCACCACTTACCCGGGGAGGACCTAGCTCTGGAAACACCATATATTTT.